This TCR beta chain was identified in a study of CD8+ T cells in alopecia areata. General study points: An increase in clonality over normal scalp was evident in lesional scalp, especially alopecia totalis/universalis. When scalp samples are sequenced, resident alphabeta T cells of normal skin are also captured. Sharing of TCR sequences between patients (possibly for HLA-related reasons) was less clear than in mice.

Turning to this clone: Its antigen remains unknown.

Investigators sorted PBMCs to obtain both CD4+ and CD8+ T cells. It was cDNA, reverse transcribed from extracted RNA, that served as the sequencing template. Here immunoSEQ multiplex PCR was the method, and the copy in TCRdb shows in-frame clones only, minus some. The profile covers more than 90,000 clones, with around 64% appearing a single time and around 2.7% taken by the ten largest. V was clipped by 3 bases and J by 4 bases, with 9 bases between them. Germline-derived CDR1 and CDR2 are KGHSH and LQKENI. The length of the CDR3 is 13 residues. The TCR comes from a human donor in good health. The sample comprised CD4+ T cells sorted from blood. The chain is built from TRBV18 and TRBJ2-5; possible D gene TRBD1, 6 bases. The CDR3: CASSPQGPETQYF. The CDR3 DNA sequence: TGTGCCAGCTCACCGCAGGGGCCAGAGACCCAGTACTTC.